This entry lists 2 T cell receptor beta chains sequenced from one sample in a study of T cell repertoires in cytomegalovirus infection. These receptors have no identified antigens. MiXCR, applied by TCRdb to the reads, yields one record per CDR3 protein. The sample includes about 310,000 distinct CDR3 sequences, about 25% of them seen just once. The sequencing used cultured PBMCs, collected from culture after CMV antigen stimulation. Receptors were obtained from a human donor in good health (CMV status not recorded). Some clones in this sample may be carry-over from other donors' samples.

The V call is TRBV2, the J call TRBJ2-2; perhaps TRBD2 as D (6 bases). CDR3 size: 15 residues. Deletions cut 6 bases from V and 1 base from J, with 12 bases between. Per the germline V gene, CDR1 is SNHLY and CDR2 is FYNNEI. The CDR3 region has the DNA TGTGCCAGCAGCCAAATCGGGGGGAACACCGGGGAGCTGTTTTTT. Amino acid sequence: CASSQIGGNTGELFF.

This clonotype was seen a few times. The V and J genes are TRBV15 and TRBJ2-7, with D possibly TRBD1 on 5 matching bases. The CDR3 has 15 amino acids. Looked up from germline, CDR1 is LNHNV and CDR2 is YYDKDF (reference sequence). The V gene lost 1 base and the J gene lost 4 bases, with 14 bases spanning the gap. In DNA form, the CDR3 reads TGTGCCACCAGCAGAGTAAGGGGCCCCTTTTACGAGCAGTACGTC. This translates into CATSRVRGPFYEQYV.